The 29 T cell receptor beta chains in this list originate from one sample, sequenced in a study of blood T cell repertoires in COVID-19. TCRdb's copy holds only in-frame clones and misses some; the assay was immunoSEQ multiplex PCR. The repertoire holds about 130,000 clones, with approximately 83% as singletons. Sequenced sample: peripheral blood. The receptor set was obtained from a man aged 40-55 years with active or convalescent COVID-19.

The chain employs TRBV7-2 and TRBJ1-1; a possible D gene is TRBD1 (6 bases). The germline gives CDR1 SGHTA, CDR2 FQGNSA. V was pared by 4 bases and J by 0 bases, with 12 bases between. This CDR3 has 15 residues. The CDR3 coding sequence is TGTGCCAGCAGCTCTGGACAGCCTATGAACACTGAAGCTTTCTTT. As protein: CASSSGQPMNTEAFF.

This chain links TRBV2 with TRBJ2-5; 7 nucleotides align to TRBD1. Per germline, CDR1 SNHLY and CDR2 FYNNEI. The length of the CDR3 is 14 residues. The ends lost 8 bases at V and 2 bases at J; junction bases unmatched: 8. CDR3 region: CASVWDSDQETQYF. The CDR3 coding sequence is TGTGCCAGCGTGTGGGACAGCGATCAAGAGACCCAGTACTTC.

The rearrangement joins TRBV12-3 or TRBV12-4 to TRBJ1-5; D not resolved. The CDR3 has 13 residues. V gave up 1 base and J gave up 4 bases, with 5 bases separating them. In DNA, the CDR3 is TGTGCCAGCAGTTTAGGTGTAAATCAGCCCCAGCATTTT. Translated, it gives CASSLGVNQPQHF.

V gene TRBV7-9 combines with J gene TRBJ1-5; D remains unclear. From germline, CDR1 is SEHNR and CDR2 FQNEAQ (reference sequence). Trimming shortened V by 5 bases and J by 4 bases, and 6 bases separated the two germline ends. The CDR3 runs 12 residues. The CDR3 here is CASSPLNQPQHF. CDR3 coding DNA: TGTGCCAGCAGCCCTCTTAATCAGCCCCAGCATTTT. Using reference TRBV7-9 and TRBJ1-5 for the parts outside the CDR3, the full variable domain is DTGVSQNPRHKITKRGQNVTFRCDPISEHNRLYWYRQTLGQGPEFLTYFQNEAQLEKSRLLSDRFSAERPKGSFSTLEIQRTEQGDSAMYLCASSPLNQPQHFGDGTRLSIL.

This clone was seen a single time. The chain carries TRBV5-1 and TRBJ2-1, with a possible D match to TRBD2 (6 bases). This CDR3 has 18 residues. The ends were cut back, 2 bases at V and 2 bases at J, with 20 bases in the middle. Per the germline V gene, CDR1 is SGHRS and CDR2 is YFSETQ. Here the CDR3 reads CASSFVSLSVAAYNEQFF. CDR3 coding DNA: TGCGCCAGCAGCTTCGTTTCTTTAAGCGTAGCGGCCTACAATGAGCAGTTCTTC.

The chain links TRBV5-1 to TRBJ1-3; D is unclear. Trimming took 0 bases from V and 0 from J, leaving 10 bases between them. Germline assignment: CDR1 SGHRS and CDR2 YFSETQ. This CDR3 region has 16 residues. The CDR3 DNA follows: TGCGCCAGCAGCTTGGAGGTAGCTAACTCTGGAAACACCATATATTTT. The encoded protein is CASSLEVANSGNTIYF.

This clone was counted once. This chain uses TRBV11-1 with TRBJ2-1, with TRBD2 identical over 7 bases. The CDR3 covers 15 residues. V was pared by 1 base and J by 3 bases, with 3 bases of the junction left unmatched. CDR1 SGHAT and CDR2 FQDESV come from the germline V gene (reference sequence). This chain's CDR3 is CASSLEGTNYNEQFF. The CDR3 DNA sequence: TGTGCCAGCAGCTTAGAAGGGACTAACTACAATGAGCAGTTCTTC.

The chain joins TRBV19 to TRBJ2-6, with 8 positions matching TRBD2. After removal of 6 bases from V and 0 bases from J, the junction contained 1 base not matched to a gene. From germline, CDR1 is LNHDA and CDR2 SQIVND (reference sequence). The CDR3 sequence is 15 residues long. CDR3 DNA sequence: TGTGCCAGTAGACGGGGGGGCTCTGGGGCCAACGTCCTGACTTTC. Translated, it gives CASRRGGSGANVLTF.

In this sample, this clone turned up a few times. The CDR3 loop is CASSQGQRGNTEAFF. The CDR3 coding sequence is TGTGCCAGCAGTCAAGGACAGCGAGGGAACACTGAAGCTTTCTTT. The rearrangement uses TRBV6-6 and TRBJ1-1, with D perhaps matching TRBD1 (6 bases). The CDR3 runs 15 residues. The germline gives CDR1 MNHNY, CDR2 SVGAGI (reference sequence). V shed 5 bases and J shed 1 base, with 14 bases lying between them.

V gene TRBV27 combines with J gene TRBJ2-7; 9 bases fit TRBD1. Losses at the gene ends were 8 bases for V and 6 bases for J; bases not matched to a gene: 8. The CDR3 has 13 amino acids. The germline CDR1 and CDR2 sequences are MNHEY and SMNVEV (reference sequence). The CDR3 protein is CASSGQGWTEQYF. DNA of the CDR3: TGTGCCAGCTCCGGACAGGGGTGGACCGAGCAGTACTTC.

The chain has TRBV7-9 and TRBJ1-2; perhaps TRBD1 as D (5 bases). V was shortened by 0 bases and J by 8 bases, with 16 bases between the two germline ends. The CDR3 is 15 amino acids. Germline CDR1 and CDR2: SEHNR and FQNEAQ (reference sequence). The CDR3 DNA reads TGTGCCAGCAGCTTAGCGCTAGGGACTGCTATGGGCTACACCTTC. This translates into CASSLALGTAMGYTF. The full variable domain, rest sourced from reference TRBV7-9 and TRBJ1-2, is DTGVSQNPRHKITKRGQNVTFRCDPISEHNRLYWYRQTLGQGPEFLTYFQNEAQLEKSRLLSDRFSAERPKGSFSTLEIQRTEQGDSAMYLCASSLALGTAMGYTFGSGTRLTVV.

The J gene is TRBJ2-1, the V gene TRBV5-1, with D tentatively TRBD2 (6 bases). V gave up 4 bases and J gave up 0 bases, with 14 bases separating them. There are 16 residues in the CDR3. Germline lookup yields CDR1 SGHRS and CDR2 YFSETQ. The CDR3 reads CASSTLALSSYNEQFF. The DNA of the CDR3 is TGCGCCAGCAGCACGCTAGCGTTAAGCTCCTACAATGAGCAGTTCTTC.

The V gene is TRBV19, the J gene TRBJ1-6, with a weak D call TRBD1 (6 bases). Trimming left V 8 bases short and J 8 bases short, with 16 bases between. Germline CDR1 reads LNHDA; CDR2 reads SQIVND (reference sequence). CDR3 size: 14 residues. In DNA, the CDR3 is TGTGCCAGTGGGAGACAGGTACTGGATTCACCCCTCCACTTT. Translated, it gives CASGRQVLDSPLHF.

The CDR3 protein is CASSLPGGDMRELFF. In nucleotides, the CDR3 is TGTGCCAGCAGCTTACCCGGGGGGGATATGAGGGAGCTGTTTTTT. The chain links TRBV5-4 to TRBJ2-2; 8 nucleotides agree with TRBD2. V was pared by 2 bases and J by 9 bases, with 9 bases of the junction left unmatched. CDR1 and CDR2 from the germline V gene are SGHNT and YYREEE (reference sequence). The length of the CDR3 is 15 residues.

This clone has a handful of counts. The CDR3: CASSVEAYEQYF. In DNA form, the CDR3 reads TGTGCCAGCTCGGTAGAGGCCTACGAGCAGTACTTC. The chain couples TRBV18 to TRBJ2-7; D not resolved. V was shortened by 6 bases and J by 2 bases, with 8 bases between the two germline ends. Per the germline V gene, CDR1 is KGHSH and CDR2 is LQKENI. The CDR3 spans 12 residues.

The chain recombines TRBV30 with TRBJ1-3; D might be TRBD1 (5 bases). CDR1 is GTSNPN, CDR2 SVGIG, per germline (reference sequence). Trimming took off 6 bases at V and 2 bases at J, with 20 bases between the two ends. CDR3 size: 16 residues. The DNA for the CDR3 is TGTGCCTGCGATCAGGTGAATTCGGGGGCTGGAAACACCATATATTTT. Translated: CACDQVNSGAGNTIYF.

The V gene is TRBV30, the J gene TRBJ1-6, with D unclear. V was shortened by 3 bases and J by 9 bases, with 12 bases between the two germline ends. Germline V lookup: CDR1 GTSNPN, CDR2 SVGIG (reference sequence). This CDR3 has 13 residues. The CDR3 DNA reads as TGTGCCTGGAGGGACGGACGGGGTTCACCCCTCCACTTT. Translation: CAWRDGRGSPLHF. Full variable domain (outside the CDR3, taken from reference TRBV30 and TRBJ1-6): SQTIHQWPATLVQPVGSPLSLECTVEGTSNPNLYWYRQAAGRGLQLLFYSVGIGQISSEVPQNLSASRPQDRQFILSSKKLLLSDSGFYLCAWRDGRGSPLHFGNGTRLTVT.

This chain uses TRBV2 with TRBJ1-5; D unresolved. V lost 4 bases to trimming and J lost 6 bases, with 4 bases between them. Germline CDR1 SNHLY, CDR2 FYNNEI. This CDR3 has 11 amino acids. The CDR3 bases are TGTGCCAGCAGTGCCGGTCAGCCCCAGCATTTT. This gives the protein CASSAGQPQHF.

For the CDR3, the DNA is TGTGCCAGCACCGCAGGGTCAGCTGGCTACACCTTC. Its translation is CASTAGSAGYTF. This chain joins TRBV2 and TRBJ1-2; a weak D match, TRBD1 (5 bases). V dropped 7 bases and J dropped 7 bases, with 13 bases sitting between them. The CDR3 has 12 amino acids. Germline-derived CDR1 and CDR2 are SNHLY and FYNNEI.

This clone appeared a single time. The chain uses TRBV3-1 (or the pseudogene TRBV3-2) and TRBJ2-7, with D perhaps TRBD1 (6 bases). The ends were cut back, 0 bases at V and 3 bases at J, with 12 bases in the middle. CDR1 and CDR2 (germline): LGHDT, YNNKEL (reference sequence). The CDR3 consists of 15 residues. This CDR3 reads CASSQEAGTFYEQYF. In nucleotides, the CDR3 is TGTGCCAGCAGCCAAGAGGCAGGGACATTCTACGAGCAGTACTTC.

The chain links TRBV6-5 to TRBJ1-2; 8 positions match TRBD1. This CDR3 has 12 amino acids. V trimming: 2 bases; J trimming: 7 bases; junction bases outside the gene matches: 0. Germline-derived CDR1 and CDR2 are MNHEY and SVGAGI. The CDR3 region is CASSYGTGGYTF. CDR3 coding DNA: TGTGCCAGCAGTTACGGGACAGGTGGCTACACCTTC.

The chain uses TRBV13 and TRBJ1-4; TRBD1 matches 8 bases. The CDR3 runs 17 residues. Losses at the gene ends were 2 bases for V and 2 bases for J; bases not matched to a gene: 7. Per germline, CDR1 PRHDT and CDR2 FYEKMQ (reference sequence). The CDR3 loop reads CASSLTGTGVTNEKLFF. The CDR3 DNA sequence: TGTGCCAGCAGCTTAACCGGGACAGGCGTTACTAATGAAAAACTGTTTTTT.

This clone was picked up one time. V usage is TRBV27 and J usage is TRBJ2-7; 8 bases map to TRBD2. Germline-derived CDR1 and CDR2 are MNHEY and SMNVEV (reference sequence). With V trimmed by 5 bases and J by 3 bases, 6 bases remained unmatched. This CDR3 is built from 14 residues. CDR3 amino acids: CASSRLATNYEQYF. CDR3 nucleotide sequence: TGTGCCAGCAGTAGACTAGCGACGAACTACGAGCAGTACTTC.

The rearrangement links TRBV6-5 to TRBJ2-1; possibly TRBD2 for D (7 bases). The CDR3 runs 15 residues. Germline CDR1 is MNHEY and CDR2 is SVGAGI. V was cut by 6 bases and J by 1 base, with 13 bases left in between. CDR3 region: CASSPGGLSYNEQFF. CDR3 in DNA: TGTGCCAGCAGCCCCGGGGGGCTATCCTACAATGAGCAGTTCTTC.

The gene calls are TRBV30 and TRBJ2-5; tentatively, D is TRBD1 (5 bases). The CDR3 length is 12 residues. Deletions cut 5 bases from V and 7 bases from J, with 14 bases between. Germline CDR1 is GTSNPN and CDR2 is SVGIG (reference sequence). The CDR3 nucleotides are TGTGCCTGGCAGGGAAGGAAAGGGACCCAGTACTTC. Its protein product is CAWQGRKGTQYF. The entire variable domain, with the rest obtained from reference TRBV30 and TRBJ2-5, is as follows: SQTIHQWPATLVQPVGSPLSLECTVEGTSNPNLYWYRQAAGRGLQLLFYSVGIGQISSEVPQNLSASRPQDRQFILSSKKLLLSDSGFYLCAWQGRKGTQYFGPGTRLLVL.

The rearrangement joins TRBV7-3 to TRBJ2-1, with 10 bases fitting TRBD2. V trimming: 2 bases; J trimming: 9 bases; junction bases outside the gene matches: 7. This CDR3 has 15 amino acids. Germline V gene lookup returns CDR1 SGHTA and CDR2 FQGTGA. CDR3: CASSLGSAGGREQFF. The CDR3 coding sequence is TGTGCCAGCAGCTTAGGCTCAGCGGGGGGGCGTGAGCAGTTCTTC.

The chain joins TRBV5-4 to TRBJ2-7; 8 bases are a match to TRBD1. The CDR3 consists of 14 residues. The trim removed 4 bases at V and 2 bases at J, leaving 5 bases unmatched. The germline V gene encodes CDR1 SGHNT and CDR2 YYREEE (reference sequence). For the CDR3, the DNA is TGTGCCAGCAGCACAGACAGGGGCCCCTACGAGCAGTACTTC. It yields the protein CASSTDRGPYEQYF.

This clone was found once. The CDR3 nucleotides read TGTGCCAGCAGTATACCGAACAGGGGGTGGGATTCACCCCTCCACTTT. It translates to CASSIPNRGWDSPLHF. The chain recombines TRBV2 with TRBJ1-6; 8 bases are shared with TRBD1. The J segment lost 8 bases and the V segment lost 5 bases, leaving 11 bases of the junction unmatched. The CDR3 spans 16 residues. Germline CDR1 and CDR2: SNHLY and FYNNEI.

J is TRBJ2-7 and V is TRBV19; 9 bases agree with TRBD1. Germline V gives CDR1 LNHDA, CDR2 SQIVND (reference sequence). The CDR3 covers 16 residues. J was trimmed by 6 bases and V by 5 bases; bases with no gene match: 14. This CDR3 is CASSEWWTGASSEQYF. DNA for the CDR3: TGTGCCAGTAGTGAGTGGTGGACAGGGGCTTCGTCCGAGCAGTACTTC.